This TCR beta chain was identified during a study of blood T cell repertoires in COVID-19. At the level of the study: COVID-19 samples collected from the United States, Italy and Spain covered acute and convalescent phases. T cells, B-cell-depleted T cells, or PBMCs supplied cDNA or gDNA.

V lost 0 bases to trimming and J lost 3 bases, with 11 bases between them. The CDR3 loop spans 15 amino acids. The V gene's germline CDR1 is SGHDN and CDR2 FVKESK. Authors' processing steps: Estimated nucleated cell counts came from reference gene primer amplification. Sequencing was performed with immunoSEQ multiplex PCR; in TCRdb, only in-frame clones are kept and a portion is missing. V, J and clone size are taken as reported in that table, and D and trimming were inferred from the DNA itself. This table has 15,000 to 20,000 clones, roughly 91% appearing once. This rearrangement joins TRBV14 to TRBJ1-2, with D possibly being TRBD1 (6 bases). The material sequenced was peripheral blood. This TCR derives from a human donor in a cohort sampled during active COVID-19. CDR3 nucleotide sequence: TGTGCCAGCAGCCAAGATCTGAGGACAGACTATGGCTACACCTTC. It codes for CASSQDLRTDYGYTF.